This passage covers 25 T cell receptor beta chains from one sample sequenced in a study of shared clonotypes between healthy human individuals. The repertoire was sequenced with immunoSEQ multiplex PCR; TCRdb's copy has only in-frame clones and lacks some. The repertoire includes roughly 680,000 clones, 55% to 80% of them detected once, and over 1.5% sits in the top ten. What was sequenced was memory CD4+ T cells sorted from blood. Described subset: CD45RA-negative fraction. These receptors were collected from a woman under 40 in good health.

Written as DNA, the CDR3 is TGTGCCAGTAGTATGTCACCCGTACGAAATTCACCCCTCCACTTT. It codes for CASSMSPVRNSPLHF. The rearrangement joins TRBV19 to TRBJ1-6; no reliable D call. Between the trimmed V and J ends, which lost 3 bases and 7 bases, there was a span of 13 bases. The V gene's germline CDR1 is LNHDA and CDR2 SQIVND (reference sequence). The CDR3 spans 15 residues.

This clone showed up just a few times. The chain employs TRBV28 and TRBJ1-1, with a possible D match to TRBD1 (6 bases). Trimming left V 6 bases short and J 4 bases short, with 15 bases between. The CDR3 consists of 14 residues. Looked up from germline, CDR1 is MDHEN and CDR2 is SYDVKM. CDR3 amino acids: CASSPDRGSTEAFF. The CDR3 nucleotides are TGTGCCAGCAGCCCGGACAGAGGGAGCACTGAAGCTTTCTTT. The whole variable domain, remainder taken from reference TRBV28 and TRBJ1-1, is DVKVTQSSRYLVKRTGEKVFLECVQDMDHENMFWYRQDPGLGLRLIYFSYDVKMKEKGDIPEGYSVSREKKERFSLILESASTNQTSMYLCASSPDRGSTEAFFGQGTRLTVV.

This chain joins TRBV19 and TRBJ1-5; TRBD1 matches 10 bases. Losses at the gene ends were 5 bases for V and 6 bases for J; bases not matched to a gene: 10. The CDR3 is 16 amino acids. Germline CDR1 LNHDA, CDR2 SQIVND (reference sequence). The CDR3 DNA is TGTGCCAGTAGTGACGACAGGGGGCGCGGAGGTCAGCCCCAGCATTTT. Translation: CASSDDRGRGGQPQHF. Drawing the rest from reference TRBV19 and TRBJ1-5, the complete variable domain is DGGITQSPKYLFRKEGQNVTLSCEQNLNHDAMYWYRQDPGQGLRLIYYSQIVNDFQKGDIAEGYSVSREKKESFPLTVTSAQKNPTAFYLCASSDDRGRGGQPQHFGDGTRLSIL.

This clone appeared many times. This same CDR3 is encoded by further DNA sequences in the sample. The chain joins TRBV5-4 to TRBJ2-3; 7 bases fit TRBD2. Germline V gives CDR1 SGHNT, CDR2 YYREEE (reference sequence). The CDR3 length is 15 residues. V shed 0 bases, J shed 2 bases, and the junction held 3 bases outside the gene matches. CDR3 DNA sequence: TGTGCCAGCAGCTTGGCTCTAGCGGTCACAGATACGCAGTATTTT. This encodes CASSLALAVTDTQYF.

Written as DNA, the CDR3 is TGTGCCAGCAGTCTGGGACAGGGAGGGACCCAGTACTTC. This translates into CASSLGQGGTQYF. V is TRBV28 and J is TRBJ2-5; 9 nucleotides align to TRBD1. This CDR3 contains 13 residues. V shed 5 bases and J 7 bases; nucleotides not matched to a gene: 5. The V gene's germline CDR1 is MDHEN and CDR2 SYDVKM.

This clone occurred once. The V gene is TRBV7-9, the J gene TRBJ2-5, with a weak D call TRBD2 (5 bases). V was shortened by 1 base and J by 2 bases, with 11 bases between the two germline ends. Germline V CDR1 and CDR2: SEHNR, FQNEAQ (reference sequence). The CDR3 consists of 15 residues. CDR3 residues: CASSLDPSRQETQYF. The CDR3 nucleotides read TGTGCCAGCAGCTTAGATCCTAGCCGGCAAGAGACCCAGTACTTC.

This clone was observed at least ten times. The chain has TRBV18 and TRBJ1-1, with unresolved D. The CDR3 has 13 amino acids. The germline V gene encodes CDR1 KGHSH and CDR2 LQKENI. The germline V and J ends were trimmed by 8 bases and 1 base, with 11 bases remaining between them. The CDR3 sequence: CASAGAQNTEAFF. The DNA for the CDR3 is TGTGCCAGCGCAGGCGCCCAGAACACTGAAGCTTTCTTT.

This sequence joins TRBV4-1 and TRBJ2-1; 8 positions agree with TRBD2. Unmatched junction bases numbered 10, after V lost 0 bases and J lost 12 bases. The CDR3 length is 15 residues. CDR1 MGHRA and CDR2 YSYEKL come from the germline V gene. CDR3 loop: CASSQEPVKRERQFF. In DNA, the CDR3 is TGCGCCAGCAGCCAAGAACCGGTGAAGCGGGAGCGGCAGTTCTTC.

The V call is TRBV28, the J call TRBJ2-3; D may match TRBD1 or TRBD2 (5 bases each). Trimming shortened V by 7 bases and J by 9 bases, and 17 bases separated the two germline ends. Germline V gene data show CDR1 as MDHEN and CDR2 as SYDVKM. There are 13 residues in the CDR3. The CDR3 bases are TGTGCCAGCACCAAAGGGACGCCAACGACGCAGTATTTT. It codes for CASTKGTPTTQYF. Full variable domain (rest looked up from reference TRBV28 and TRBJ2-3): DVKVTQSSRYLVKRTGEKVFLECVQDMDHENMFWYRQDPGLGLRLIYFSYDVKMKEKGDIPEGYSVSREKKERFSLILESASTNQTSMYLCASTKGTPTTQYFGPGTRLTVL.

V gene TRBV5-1 combines with J gene TRBJ2-5; D perhaps matches TRBD1 (5 bases). CDR1 and CDR2 from the germline V gene are SGHRS and YFSETQ. With 4 bases removed from V and 5 bases from J, the gap between germline ends came to 15 bases. CDR3 length: 14 amino acids. In DNA form, the CDR3 reads TGCGCCAGCAGCCCGGTGGTCAGGGCGGAGACCCAGTACTTC. Translation gives CASSPVVRAETQYF. The full variable domain, in which reference TRBV5-1 and TRBJ2-5 provide the parts outside the CDR3, is KAGVTQTPRYLIKTRGQQVTLSCSPISGHRSVSWYQQTPGQGLQFLFEYFSETQRNKGNFPGRFSGRQFSNSRSEMNVSTLELGDSALYLCASSPVVRAETQYFGPGTRLLVL.

The rearrangement joins TRBV2 to TRBJ1-1, with D maybe TRBD1 (6 bases). V was cut by 6 bases and J by 5 bases, with 13 bases left in between. Germline lookup yields CDR1 SNHLY and CDR2 FYNNEI. The CDR3 runs 13 residues. The CDR3 reads CASSLQGGTEAFF. CDR3 DNA sequence: TGTGCCAGCAGCTTACAGGGTGGGACTGAAGCTTTCTTT.

Turning to this clone: Other DNA variants within this sample encode the same CDR3. The rearrangement joins TRBV7-9 to TRBJ2-1; 13 positions match TRBD2. V dropped 5 bases and J dropped 6; count of bases not matched to a gene: 4. The CDR3 loop spans 15 amino acids. Germline V gene lookup returns CDR1 SEHNR and CDR2 FQNEAQ (reference sequence). The CDR3, as DNA: TGTGCCAGCAGCCCCGGGACTAGCGGGACCAATGAGCAGTTCTTC. It specifies CASSPGTSGTNEQFF.

This chain uses TRBV18 with TRBJ2-7, with TRBD2 identical over 8 bases. Trimming cost V 6 bases and J 5 bases; bases outside gene matches: 6. The CDR3 runs to 13 residues. The germline V gene encodes CDR1 KGHSH and CDR2 LQKENI. CDR3 residues: CASSREGLNEQYF. The CDR3 region has the DNA TGTGCCAGCTCCCGGGAGGGCCTGAACGAGCAGTACTTC.

This sequence joins TRBV5-4 and TRBJ2-1; TRBD2 matches at 8 bases. This CDR3 is built from 14 residues. CDR1 SGHNT and CDR2 YYREEE come from the germline V gene (reference sequence). Trimming cost V 5 bases and J 7 bases; bases outside gene matches: 8. The CDR3 loop is CASRIGGTSNEQFF. In DNA, the CDR3 is TGTGCCAGCAGAATTGGCGGGACTAGTAATGAGCAGTTCTTC.

V is TRBV5-1 and J is TRBJ2-7, with D tentatively TRBD2 (6 bases). The CDR3 extends over 13 amino acids. The V and J ends lost 3 bases and 4 bases respectively, with 11 bases between them. Germline V gene data show CDR1 as SGHRS and CDR2 as YFSETQ. In DNA, the CDR3 is TGCGCCAGCAGCTCCGGGAGAGGGTACGAGCAGTACTTC. This gives the protein CASSSGRGYEQYF.

CDR3 sequence (DNA): TGTGCCAGCCGCCGGGGGATTCAAGAGACCCAGTACTTC. This codes for CASRRGIQETQYF. The chain employs TRBV28 and TRBJ2-5, with D perhaps TRBD2 (6 bases). Per germline, CDR1 MDHEN and CDR2 SYDVKM. Trimming stripped 8 bases from V and 2 bases from J, with 12 bases between. This CDR3 has 13 amino acids.

The J gene is TRBJ1-2, the V gene TRBV7-6; D remains unclear. Germline CDR1 is SGHVS and CDR2 is FNYEAQ. CDR3 size: 14 residues. V lost 1 base and J 2 bases, leaving 8 bases between the germline ends. CDR3 DNA: TGTGCCAGCAGCTTAGGGCAGGAGAACTATGGCTACACCTTC. Translated, it gives CASSLGQENYGYTF.

This rearrangement joins TRBV2 to TRBJ2-1; possibly TRBD1 for D (6 bases). The germline gives CDR1 SNHLY, CDR2 FYNNEI. There are 13 residues in the CDR3. V gave up 11 bases and J gave up 6 bases, with 17 bases separating them. CDR3 coding DNA: TGTGCCGGAGGATTGACAGGAAGCAATGAGCAGTTCTTC. Translating gives CAGGLTGSNEQFF.

This chain uses TRBV18 with TRBJ2-5; TRBD1 is a possible D gene (6 bases). The CDR3 is made up of 15 amino acids. V lost 3 bases and J 4 bases, leaving 15 bases between the germline ends. Germline V lookup: CDR1 KGHSH, CDR2 LQKENI. The CDR3 region is CASSPPVIRGETQYF. The CDR3 nucleotides read TGTGCCAGCTCACCCCCGGTTATCAGGGGAGAGACCCAGTACTTC.

Concerning this clone itself: An end of the junction does not agree with germline; a read error may underlie this. At the DNA level, this CDR3 is encoded by other sequences in the same sample as well. This chain links TRBV5-1 with TRBJ1-2; tentative D call: TRBD1 (6 bases). Germline lookup yields CDR1 SGHRS and CDR2 YFSETQ. The length of the CDR3 is 13 residues. CDR3 amino acids: CASSLDSNYGYTF. The CDR3 bases are TGCGCCAGCAGTTTGGACAGCAACTATGGCTACACCTTC.

The CDR3 DNA reads TGTGCCAGCTCGGTAGTGGCTAGCGGGAGTTACGAGCAGTACTTC. The encoded protein is CASSVVASGSYEQYF. The chain links TRBV18 to TRBJ2-7; the match to TRBD2 covers 10 bases. This CDR3 region has 15 residues. Germline V gene sequence: CDR1 KGHSH, CDR2 LQKENI. V gave up 6 bases and J gave up 4 bases; unmatched junction bases: 9.

The J gene is TRBJ1-2, the V gene TRBV7-3, with TRBD1 as a possible D gene (5 bases). V lost 5 bases, J lost 2 bases, and 9 bases lay in between. The CDR3 is made up of 13 amino acids. The V gene's germline CDR1 is SGHTA and CDR2 FQGTGA. For the CDR3, the DNA is TGTGCCAGCAGCAGGGACCCGAACTATGGCTACACCTTC. Translation gives CASSRDPNYGYTF.

V is TRBV14 and J is TRBJ1-3; 7 bases align to TRBD1. With V trimmed by 2 bases and J by 2 bases, 6 bases remained unmatched. The CDR3 contains 16 residues. The germline gives CDR1 SGHDN, CDR2 FVKESK. CDR3 coding DNA: TGTGCCAGCAGCCAATCGGTCGGGACAGCTGGAAACACCATATATTTT. Translation gives CASSQSVGTAGNTIYF.

The V call is TRBV5-3, the J call TRBJ2-7; D perhaps matches TRBD1 (6 bases). TRBV5-3 is placed among ORFs of uncertain function. Trimming took off 9 bases at V and 4 bases at J, with 23 bases between the two ends. The CDR3 runs to 15 residues. The CDR3 loop reads CATDPRTVRGYEQYF. CDR3 nucleotide sequence: TGTGCCACCGACCCAAGGACAGTGCGAGGTTACGAGCAGTACTTC.

The J gene is TRBJ2-5, the V gene TRBV14; D remains unclear. CDR1 is SGHDN and CDR2 is FVKESK in the germline V gene. V was pared by 6 bases and J by 0 bases, with 11 bases between. The CDR3 spans 14 residues. The CDR3 loop reads CASSPTLYQETQYF. The CDR3 DNA reads as TGTGCCAGCAGTCCAACTTTGTACCAAGAGACCCAGTACTTC.